One and the same sample provided the 8 T cell receptor beta chains below, sequenced in a study of blood T cell repertoires in COVID-19. Some clones are missing from TCRdb's copy, which holds only in-frame ones; the method was immunoSEQ multiplex PCR. The sample carries roughly 130,000 clones, about 87% recorded once. Material for sequencing was peripheral blood. These TCRs come from a woman aged 60 to 75 with acute or convalescent COVID-19.

The V and J genes are TRBV3-1 (or the pseudogene TRBV3-2) and TRBJ1-4; no firm D call. Per germline, CDR1 LGHDT and CDR2 YNNKEL (reference sequence). Deletions cut 5 bases from V and 6 bases from J, with 7 bases between. This CDR3 region has 12 residues. The CDR3 DNA sequence: TGTGCCAGCAGCGAGGTGGATGAAAAACTGTTTTTT. The encoded protein is CASSEVDEKLFF.

The chain links TRBV5-6 to TRBJ1-2, with a weak D call TRBD1 (5 bases). The V gene's germline CDR1 is SGHDT and CDR2 YYEEEE. The CDR3 is 19 residues long. V was clipped by 1 base and J by 2 bases, with 24 bases between them. DNA for the CDR3: TGTGCCAGCAGCTTGTTATTCCCCACGACGGGGGGGAGGAACTATGGCTACACCTTC. Translating gives CASSLLFPTTGGRNYGYTF.

This clone has only one observation. The V and J genes are TRBV28 and TRBJ2-3, with 16 bases that match TRBD2. CDR1 MDHEN and CDR2 SYDVKM come from the germline V gene. Trimming removed 6 bases from V and 6 bases from J; junction bases left unmatched: 15. The CDR3 covers 19 residues. This CDR3 is CASSLLMGLAGGPGDTQYF. The CDR3 coding sequence is TGTGCCAGCAGCCTCTTAATGGGACTAGCGGGAGGGCCTGGGGATACGCAGTATTTT.

The rearrangement links TRBV19 to TRBJ1-1; no clear D gene. Trimming removed 5 bases from V and 0 bases from J, with 13 bases in between. Germline CDR1 and CDR2: LNHDA and SQIVND (reference sequence). CDR3 length: 15 residues. The CDR3 loop is CASSPPPSMNTEAFF. The CDR3 DNA reads TGTGCCAGTAGTCCCCCTCCGAGCATGAACACTGAAGCTTTCTTT.

This clone showed up just once. This rearrangement joins TRBV7-2 to TRBJ2-3; 9 bases are a match to TRBD1. This CDR3 has 16 amino acids. Germline CDR1 and CDR2: SGHTA and FQGNSA. V gave up 3 bases and J gave up 1 base; unmatched junction bases: 5. CDR3 DNA: TGTGCCAGCAGCTTTTTCCGGGACAGGGGCACAGATACGCAGTATTTT. Residues: CASSFFRDRGTDTQYF.

This chain joins TRBV7-9 and TRBJ2-7; 9 positions match TRBD2. Losses at the gene ends were 5 bases for V and 3 bases for J; bases not matched to a gene: 11. This CDR3 is 16 amino acids long. Germline V CDR1 and CDR2: SEHNR, FQNEAQ (reference sequence). The CDR3 DNA reads as TGTGCCAGCAGCACTCCCGGGACTAGCAAAAACTACGAGCAGTACTTC. It translates to CASSTPGTSKNYEQYF.

V usage is TRBV10-3 and J usage is TRBJ2-3, with 13 bases that match TRBD2. CDR3 length equals 14 residues. J was trimmed by 2 bases and V by 11 bases; bases with no gene match: 4. The germline V gene encodes CDR1 ENHRY and CDR2 SYGVKD. CDR3 bases: TGTGCCGTTGGACTAGCGGGAGTCACAGATACGCAGTATTTT. Its protein product is CAVGLAGVTDTQYF.

This chain connects TRBV5-8 to TRBJ1-2; the D gene is possibly TRBD1 (5 bases). Germline V gene sequence: CDR1 SGHTS, CDR2 YDEGEE. The CDR3 contains 13 residues. Trimming stripped 1 base from V and 8 bases from J, with 12 bases between. As DNA, the CDR3 is TGTGCCAGCAGCTTGTTAGGGGCAGGAGGCTACACCTTC. Translating gives CASSLLGAGGYTF.